This T cell receptor beta chain was captured by sequencing in a study of blood T cell repertoires in COVID-19. About the study: The samples span acute and convalescent COVID-19 from the United States, Italy and Spain. T cells, B-cell-depleted T cells, or PBMCs provided the cDNA or gDNA that served as material.

Per the germline V gene, CDR1 is SGHTA and CDR2 is FQGNSA. This CDR3 spans 16 amino acids. The ends lost 5 bases at V and 2 bases at J; junction bases unmatched: 12. Profiling relied on immunoSEQ multiplex PCR, and the TCRdb table lists in-frame clones only, not all of them. The sample consists of under 300,000 clones, around three quarters of them appearing once. The sequence was obtained from a woman older than 75 with acute or convalescent COVID-19. V gene TRBV7-2 combines with J gene TRBJ2-7; the match to TRBD2 covers 7 bases. The sample comprised peripheral blood. CDR3 bases: TGTGCCAGCAGCGGAACAAGGGGTAGCGGGCCCTACGAGCAGTACTTC. Residues: CASSGTRGSGPYEQYF.